This T cell receptor beta chain was recorded in a study of OX40 agonist ivuxolimab in advanced cancers. General study points: The mean number of expanded clones was higher in CD8+ T cells than in CD4+. Patients who responded partially at 0.1-3.0 mg/kg showed clonal expansion ranking among the lowest.

This clone was observed a handful of times. Its antigen is still unknown. J was trimmed by 4 bases and V by 3 bases; bases with no gene match: 15. CDR1 is LNHNV and CDR2 is YYDKDF in the germline V gene (reference sequence). The CDR3 is 17 amino acids. Some clones are missing from TCRdb's copy, which holds only in-frame ones; the method was immunoSEQ multiplex PCR. Of approximately 82,000 clones listed, 89% are singletons. Sequenced material: CD4+ or CD8+ T cells sorted from blood, taken in a trial of the OX40 agonist ivuxolimab. The chain combines TRBV15 with TRBJ2-7, with TRBD1 matching 7 bases. This TCR came from an adult with an advanced solid tumor such as melanoma, head and neck, liver or kidney cancer. CDR3 nucleotide sequence: TGTGCCACCAGCAGTTTAAAACGTACAGGGGATGGGTACGAGCAGTACTTC. Encoded protein: CATSSLKRTGDGYEQYF.